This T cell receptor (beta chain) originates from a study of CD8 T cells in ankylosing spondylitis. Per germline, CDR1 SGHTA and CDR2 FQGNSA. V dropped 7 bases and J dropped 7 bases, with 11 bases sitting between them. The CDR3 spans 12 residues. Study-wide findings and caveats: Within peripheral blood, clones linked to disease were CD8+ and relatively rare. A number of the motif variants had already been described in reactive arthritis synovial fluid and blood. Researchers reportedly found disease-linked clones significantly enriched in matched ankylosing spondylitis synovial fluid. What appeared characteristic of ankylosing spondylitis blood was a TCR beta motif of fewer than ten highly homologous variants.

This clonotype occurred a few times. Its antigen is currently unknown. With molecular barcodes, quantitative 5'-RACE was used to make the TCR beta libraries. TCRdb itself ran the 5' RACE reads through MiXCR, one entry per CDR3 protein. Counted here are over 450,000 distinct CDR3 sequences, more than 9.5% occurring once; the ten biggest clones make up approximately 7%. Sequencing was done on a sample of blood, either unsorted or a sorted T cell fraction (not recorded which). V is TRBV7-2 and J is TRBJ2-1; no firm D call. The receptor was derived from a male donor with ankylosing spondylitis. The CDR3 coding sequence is TGTGCCAGCACCTTCCAGTGGAATGAGCAGTTCTTC. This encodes CASTFQWNEQFF. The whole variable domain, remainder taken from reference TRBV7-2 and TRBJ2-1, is GAGVSQSPSNKVTEKGKDVELRCDPISGHTALYWYRQSLGQGLEFLIYFQGNSAPDKSGLPSDRFSAERTGGSVSTLTIQRTQQEDSAVYLCASTFQWNEQFFGPGTRLTVL.